This T cell receptor (beta chain) was documented in a study of blood T cell repertoires in COVID-19. About the research overall: Specimens from acute and convalescent COVID-19 originated in the United States, Italy and Spain. PBMCs, B-cell-depleted T cells, or T cells were the source of the cDNA or gDNA that made up the material.

In the authors' methods: For nucleated cells, counts were estimated from reference gene primer amplification. Assay: immunoSEQ multiplex PCR; the TCRdb copy retains only in-frame clones and omits some. Clonal size and the V and J genes are those of that table, whereas D and trimming came from the DNA. The repertoire holds around 380,000 clones, with roughly 80% as singletons. CDR3 length: 13 residues. The V segment lost 8 bases and the J segment 3 bases; nucleotides outside the gene matches: 5. Germline V gene data show CDR1 as MDHEN and CDR2 as SYDVKM. This TCR derives from a human donor with acute or convalescent COVID-19. The donor label of this sample is uncertain. The rearrangement uses TRBV28 and TRBJ2-7; 9 nucleotides align to TRBD1. Material: peripheral blood. The CDR3 sequence is CASVGTGLYEQYF. In DNA form, the CDR3 reads TGTGCCAGCGTTGGGACAGGGCTCTACGAGCAGTACTTC. Based on the CDR3 plus reference TRBV28 and TRBJ2-7, the full variable domain is DVKVTQSSRYLVKRTGEKVFLECVQDMDHENMFWYRQDPGLGLRLIYFSYDVKMKEKGDIPEGYSVSREKKERFSLILESASTNQTSMYLCASVGTGLYEQYFGPGTRLTVT.